This TCR beta chain was recorded in a study of T cells in Graves' hyperthyroidism and ophthalmopathy (dated by TCRdb to the late 2010s). Notes on the research overall: Peripheral blood samples were taken at initial diagnosis, before any treatment was given. For training and testing, the 100 or so patients in the discovery cohort were randomly divided in a 7:3 ratio. To identify distinguishing TCR V-J signatures, a discovery cohort of some 99 patients was used, comprising 40 to 45 with Graves' ophthalmopathy and around 60 with stable Graves' hyperthyroidism. The study also compared thyroid tissue and blood T-cell repertoires from a handful of Graves' hyperthyroidism patients. After sampling, hyperthyroidism patients received methimazole starting at 30 mg daily, and ophthalmopathy patients received high-dose intravenous methylprednisolone. The paper describes TCR Vbeta CDR3 sequencing of 140 or so peripheral blood samples, made up of 43 ophthalmopathy patients, around 78 hyperthyroidism patients and about 17 progressor patients. Whether ophthalmopathy could be predicted prospectively was tested in an independent validation cohort made up of under 20 hyperthyroidism patients plus 17 patients who later progressed to ophthalmopathy. Study-level results and caveats: A 13 V-J signature model separated ophthalmopathy from stable hyperthyroidism, with about 90% sensitivity and about 81% specificity in cross-validation and 80%/75% in testing. In validation, progression to ophthalmopathy was predicted by the model with around 71% sensitivity and 72% to 80% specificity, a median of about 6 months before onset. Most expanded thyroid clonotypes (frequency above 0.001) were also found in blood, which suggests that blood repertoires may mirror thyroid immune responses. No statistical method was used to fix the sample size in advance, and group allocation was not hidden from the investigators.

CDR1 is given as SGHTA and CDR2 as FQGNSA, both from the germline V gene. From the cysteine up to the phenylalanine, the CDR3 has a length of 16 residues. Only the CDR3 DNA stays, 48 bases, in frame from base 1. V was cut back by 0 bases and J by 3 bases, leaving a gap of 14 bases between them. With respect to this clonotype: This clone's antigen is unknown. Qualities for individual bases were not recorded, and no much larger clone is one base off.

The TCR beta CDR3 regions were amplified from the RNA transcripts. A first-round RT-PCR of the TCR CDR3 used the HTBI primer set with the Qiagen OneStep RT-PCR kit. Libraries were constructed in a second round of multiplex PCR, after which size selection and purification were carried out. The libraries were sequenced on an Illumina HiSeq2000 using paired-end 100 bp reads. From the authors' description of their analysis: SOAPnuke was used to process the raw data, throwing out any read that contained adapters or uncalled bases, had a mean Phred below 15, or lacked an exact constant-primer or identifier match. High-quality paired reads were merged using COPE v1.2.5, and each unique nucleotide sequence was defined as a clonotype. MiTCR v1.1 was used to align clonotypes to the IMGT TRBV, TRBD and TRBJ reference segments. The analysis included only V-J combinations with a frequency above 0.0001, which together covered 99% to 99.2% of the repertoires. A TCS score was defined as the ratio between F50 (clonal expansion) and ExV (chaos), using BLOSUM62-based TCRdist between CDR3 peptides within each V-J. Welch's t-statistics and random forest reduced fewer than 550 V-J features to 13, which were used in a naive Bayes classifier (R e1071). The similarity between thyroid and blood repertoires was quantified using the Morisita-Horn index. TCRdb trimmed the raw reads at Q25, called clones with MiXCR and kept productive beta chains. Every distinct CDR3 protein forms one entry, paired with its most common genes and DNA. The V and J calls, along with clone size, are taken from TCRdb and not from the paper's own processing. Present in this sample are about 680,000 distinct CDR3 sequences, over 35% of which were seen just once. The ten biggest clones cover roughly 30% of the sample.

Stable Graves' hyperthyroidism was defined as the absence of progression to ophthalmopathy over 18 months of follow-up. Hyperthyroidism patients were newly diagnosed, had a disease duration of under 2 months, and were aged 18 to 65 years. Patients with uncontrolled infections, other autoimmune diseases, pregnancy or lactation were excluded. Clinical symptoms, serum thyroxine and TRAb, thyroid ultrasound, and orbital computed tomography formed the basis for the diagnoses. Ficoll-Paque density gradient centrifugation was used to isolate PBMCs from around 10 ml of fresh peripheral blood. Total RNA was extracted using Trizol reagent, and RNA quality was assessed on an Agilent 2100 Bioanalyzer.

The clonotype comes from a woman aged 40-49 years with Graves' hyperthyroidism. The chain is assembled from TRBV7-2 and TRBJ1-2; TRBD1 is a weak D gene call, 6 bases matching. Sequences were obtained from blood. The DNA is as follows: TGTGCCAGCAGCTTAGCGTCGGGGGGCAGTGACTATGGCTACACCTTC. Translated, this gives CASSLASGGSDYGYTF.